Here is one T cell receptor beta chain with its context. These data originate in a study of blood T cell repertoires in COVID-19. Study-level information: Italy, Spain and the United States were the sources of the convalescent and acute COVID-19 samples. PBMCs, B-cell-depleted T cells, or T cells were the source of the cDNA or gDNA that made up the material.

In the original processing: Amplifying reference gene primers gave estimates of nucleated cell counts. The assay was immunoSEQ multiplex PCR, and TCRdb's table has in-frame clones only and misses some. V, J and clone size reflect that table, while D and trimming were determined from the DNA. The sample contains 50,000 to 65,000 clones, around 90% of which appear only once. This CDR3 is 18 amino acids long. V gave up 3 bases and J gave up 2 bases; unmatched junction bases: 10. In germline, CDR1 is KGHSH, CDR2 LQKENI. The clonotype originates from a man aged 50 or older with active COVID-19. The sequenced sample was peripheral blood. V usage is TRBV18 and J usage is TRBJ1-4; TRBD1 aligns across 9 bases. The DNA for the CDR3 is TGTGCCAGCTCACCCATCTCCGGGACAGGGATCACTAATGAAAAACTGTTTTTT. Residues: CASSPISGTGITNEKLFF.